The clone carrying this T cell receptor beta chain occurred once. Its specificity is not known. V gave up 7 bases and J gave up 1 base, with 10 bases separating them. CDR1 WSHSY and CDR2 SAAADI come from the germline V gene. CDR3 size: 13 residues. These data are taken from a study of OX40 agonist ivuxolimab in advanced cancers. About the study: Six ivuxolimab dose levels, 0.01 to 10 mg/kg, were given intravenously every 2 weeks. Study observations and caveats: Clonal expansion from baseline to week 6 occurred in both CD4+ and CD8+ T cells.

Profiling relied on immunoSEQ multiplex PCR, and the TCRdb table lists in-frame clones only, not all of them. The sample lists 60,000 to 80,000 clones, around 84% seen once, with 1.5% to 2% in the top ten. The TCR was taken from an adult with an advanced solid tumor such as melanoma, head and neck, liver or kidney cancer. Sequenced material: CD4+ or CD8+ T cells sorted from blood, taken in a trial of the OX40 agonist ivuxolimab. The chain recombines TRBV10-2 with TRBJ1-1; maybe TRBD1 (5 bases). The CDR3 bases are TGCGCCAGCATTAGACAGCAGAACACTGAAGCTTTCTTT. Amino acid sequence: CASIRQQNTEAFF.